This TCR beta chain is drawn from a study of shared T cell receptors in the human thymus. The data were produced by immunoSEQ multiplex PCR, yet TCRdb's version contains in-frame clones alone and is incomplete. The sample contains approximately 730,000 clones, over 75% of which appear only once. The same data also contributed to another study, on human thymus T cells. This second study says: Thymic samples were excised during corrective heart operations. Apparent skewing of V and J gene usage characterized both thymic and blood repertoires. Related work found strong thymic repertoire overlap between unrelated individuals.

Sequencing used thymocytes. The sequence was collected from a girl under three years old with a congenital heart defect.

DNA for the CDR3: TGTGCCAGCAGCCAAGACGACCAGGTCCCTAGCACAGATACGCAGTATTTT. It codes for CASSQDDQVPSTDTQYF. The chain carries TRBV14 and TRBJ2-3; D ambiguous. The CDR3 sequence is 17 residues long. Looked up from germline, CDR1 is SGHDN and CDR2 is FVKESK. The V end lost 0 bases, the J end lost 0 bases, and 13 bases lay between the germline ends.